A selection of T cell receptor beta chains follows, all from one sample in a study of radiation and T cells in renal cell carcinoma. TCRdb keeps only in-frame clones here, not all; method: immunoSEQ multiplex PCR. There are roughly 13,000 clones in the sample; approximately 54% occur only once, and 10% to 15% lies in the top ten. The material was tumor tissue, obtained from a patient whose treatment was nephrectomy without radiotherapy. All receptors derive from a man aged 50 to 59 with renal cell carcinoma. The CDR3 runs from the conserved cysteine through the conserved F or W. D genes are given only for firm matches. Part of the rows lack a size; the others show once, few, many or a class for expanded clones.

d_call clone_size j_call v_call cdr3_aa cdr3_nt
TRBD2 medium-sized TRBJ2-1 TRBV27 CASSFVGLAGGNNEQFF TGTGCCAGCAGTTTCGTAGGGCTAGCGGGGGGGAACAATGAGCAGTTCTTC
- - TRBJ1-4 TRBV4-1 CASSQGQGADEKLFF TGCGCCAGCAGCCAAGGTCAGGGTGCAGATGAAAAACTGTTTTTT
TRBD1 - TRBJ2-3 TRBV5-1 CASRTDRGFTDTQYF TGCGCCAGCAGAACTGACAGGGGGTTCACAGATACGCAGTATTTT
- - TRBJ2-7 TRBV9 CASSPLGGTHNEQYF TGTGCCAGCAGCCCCTTGGGGGGAACCCATAACGAGCAGTACTTC
TRBD1 - TRBJ2-3 TRBV5-1 CASTPQGATSDTQYF TGCGCCAGCACCCCTCAGGGGGCGACCTCCGATACGCAGTATTTT
TRBD2 - TRBJ2-3 TRBV5-1 CASSRRPTSGGSTDTQYF TGCGCCAGCAGCCGACGGCCTACTAGCGGGGGTAGCACAGATACGCAGTATTTT
TRBD1 - TRBJ2-5 TRBV6-5 CASSMGQDLQETQYF TGTGCCAGCAGCATGGGACAGGACCTTCAAGAGACCCAGTACTTC
- - TRBJ1-1 TRBV9 CASSADLGRPEAFF TGTGCCAGCAGCGCGGACCTGGGGCGGCCTGAAGCTTTCTTT
TRBD1 few TRBJ2-3 TRBV12-5 CASGSRGQGTDTQYF TGTGCTAGTGGTTCGAGGGGACAGGGCACAGATACGCAGTATTTT
- - TRBJ1-1 TRBV5-1 CASSLVGGTHAFF TGCGCCAGCAGCTTGGTAGGCGGGACTCACGCTTTCTTT
- few TRBJ1-2 TRBV19 CASSIDISTYGYTF TGTGCCAGTAGTATAGACATATCTACCTATGGCTACACCTTC
- - TRBJ2-6 TRBV6-5 CASYRSSGANVLTF TGTGCCAGCTACAGAAGCTCTGGGGCCAACGTCCTGACTTTC
- - TRBJ2-7 TRBV11-3 CASSLRDTGPNEQYF TGTGCCAGCAGCCTCCGGGACACGGGGCCAAACGAGCAGTACTTC
TRBD1 - TRBJ2-2 TRBV5-1 CASSSDRGTGELFF TGCGCCAGCAGCTCAGACAGGGGCACCGGGGAGCTGTTTTTT
TRBD1 few TRBJ2-7 TRBV6-5 CATRQGGYEQYF TGTGCCACCCGACAGGGTGGGTACGAGCAGTACTTC
TRBD2 - TRBJ2-3 TRBV7-9 CASSYPPSGGPDTQYF TGTGCCAGCAGCTATCCTCCTAGCGGGGGCCCAGATACGCAGTATTTT
- - TRBJ2-1 TRBV30 CAWSNRNEQFF TGTGCCTGGAGTAACCGGAATGAGCAGTTCTTC
- - TRBJ1-3 TRBV6-5 CASSYTRDITGNTIYF TGTGCCAGCAGTTACACAAGGGACATAACTGGAAACACCATATATTTT
- - TRBJ1-1 TRBV19 CASSPGWENTEAFF TGTGCCAGTAGTCCTGGCTGGGAGAACACTGAAGCTTTCTTT
- - TRBJ1-6 TRBV6-5 CASSYSPRALNSPLHF TGTGCCAGCAGTTACTCACCCCGGGCCCTAAATTCACCCCTCCACTTT
- - TRBJ2-5 TRBV7-7 CASSLEGAGETQYF TGTGCCAGCAGCTTAGAGGGGGCGGGGGAGACCCAGTACTTC
TRBD2 large TRBJ2-7 TRBV4-2 CASSPGGSSGIFYEQYF TGTGCCAGCAGCCCCGGGGGCTCTAGCGGGATCTTCTACGAGCAGTACTTC
- - TRBJ2-3 TRBV19 CASSRQEGTDTQYF TGTGCCAGTAGTCGACAGGAAGGCACAGATACGCAGTATTTT
TRBD1 - TRBJ2-1 TRBV25-1 CASSELGQGYNEQFF TGTGCCAGCAGTGAACTTGGACAGGGATACAATGAGCAGTTCTTC
- few TRBJ2-2 TRBV5-1 CASSLQAANTGELFF TGCGCCAGCAGCTTGCAAGCAGCGAACACCGGGGAGCTGTTTTTT
TRBD1 - TRBJ2-3 TRBV5-6 CASSLGARPGGDTQYF TGTGCCAGCAGCTTGGGTGCCAGGCCAGGGGGAGATACGCAGTATTTT
- medium-sized TRBJ2-2 TRBV4-2 CASSQDLRGVANTGELFF TGTGCCAGCAGCCAAGATCTTAGGGGAGTCGCGAACACCGGGGAGCTGTTTTTT